The table lists the clone carrying this TCR beta chain with a few counts. TCRdb called the 5' RACE reads again in MiXCR, with one record for every CDR3 protein. The repertoire includes some 120,000 distinct CDR3 sequences, 6% to 8% of them detected once, and 2% to 3% sits in the top ten. The data were obtained in a study of T cells after yellow fever vaccination. Germline lookup yields CDR1 MNHEY and CDR2 SVGEGT. This CDR3 contains 14 residues. Trimming left V 4 bases short and J 2 bases short, with 9 bases between. The specimen comprised CD4+ T cells sorted from PBMCs, sampled around 10 days after the first yellow fever vaccination. The V and J genes are TRBV6-2 or TRBV6-3 and TRBJ1-5; D gene ambiguous. The TCR was taken from a man aged 18 to 29 who received the YFV17D yellow fever vaccine. CDR3 coding DNA: TGTGCCAGCAGTTCTCGGTCGGGCAATCAGCCCCAGCATTTT. Translation gives CASSSRSGNQPQHF.